Following are 18 T cell receptor beta chains from one sample sequenced in a study of OX40 agonist ivuxolimab in advanced cancers. TCRdb's table, derived via immunoSEQ multiplex PCR, lists solely in-frame clones and lacks some. The repertoire holds tens of thousands of clones, with 89% as singletons. The starting material was CD4+ or CD8+ T cells sorted from blood, obtained in a trial of the OX40 agonist ivuxolimab. Source of these receptors: an adult with an advanced solid tumor such as melanoma, head and neck, liver or kidney cancer.

The DNA of the CDR3 is TGTGCCAGTAGTATATGGGCTAGCACAGATACGCAGTATTTT. Translation: CASSIWASTDTQYF. The chain recombines TRBV19 with TRBJ2-3; D is unresolved. The V and J ends lost 2 bases and 0 bases respectively, with 6 bases between them. This CDR3 is built from 14 residues. Looked up from germline, CDR1 is LNHDA and CDR2 is SQIVND (reference sequence).

CDR3 nucleotide sequence: TGTGCCAGCAGCCTTGACAGGGAAGACGAGCAGTACTTC. Amino acids: CASSLDREDEQYF. This chain uses TRBV7-9 with TRBJ2-7; 7 bases map to TRBD1. Germline lookup yields CDR1 SEHNR and CDR2 FQNEAQ (reference sequence). The CDR3 consists of 13 residues. Losses at the gene ends were 5 bases for V and 5 bases for J; bases not matched to a gene: 6. The variable domain in full, with the rest retrieved from reference TRBV7-9 and TRBJ2-7, is DTGVSQNPRHKITKRGQNVTFRCDPISEHNRLYWYRQTLGQGPEFLTYFQNEAQLEKSRLLSDRFSAERPKGSFSTLEIQRTEQGDSAMYLCASSLDREDEQYFGPGTRLTVT.

This clone is termed medium-sized. In the same sample, other DNA sequences code for this CDR3. The chain carries TRBV18 and TRBJ1-2; D gene uncertain. Germline CDR1 KGHSH, CDR2 LQKENI. V lost 3 bases to trimming and J lost 1 base, with 6 bases between them. This CDR3 spans 13 amino acids. CDR3 nucleotide sequence: TGTGCCAGCTCACCTAGCGGTAACTATGGCTACACCTTC. It encodes CASSPSGNYGYTF.

V gene TRBV18 combines with J gene TRBJ2-7, with D unresolved. CDR1 is KGHSH, CDR2 LQKENI, per germline. CDR3 size: 14 residues. V lost 4 bases to trimming and J lost 0 bases, with 10 bases between them. CDR3 DNA: TGTGCCAGCTCACGGGCAGCTAGCTCCTACGAGCAGTACTTC. Its translation: CASSRAASSYEQYF.

The chain joins TRBV5-1 to TRBJ2-2, with TRBD1 matching 7 bases. V dropped 0 bases and J dropped 5; count of bases not matched to a gene: 4. The CDR3 consists of 15 residues. CDR1 is SGHRS and CDR2 is YFSETQ in the germline V gene. CDR3 DNA sequence: TGCGCCAGCAGCTTGGGCGAGACAGGGACCGGGGAGCTGTTTTTT. This encodes CASSLGETGTGELFF.

V usage is TRBV7-3 and J usage is TRBJ1-1, with a weak D call TRBD1 (5 bases). Germline V gene data show CDR1 as SGHTA and CDR2 as FQGTGA. V shed 2 bases and J shed 1 base, with 5 bases lying between them. The CDR3 has 13 residues. CDR3 nucleotides: TGTGCCAGCAGCTTAGGACAGAACACTGAAGCTTTCTTT. It translates to CASSLGQNTEAFF.

This chain links TRBV13 with TRBJ2-3, with 9 bases matching TRBD1. Germline V lookup: CDR1 PRHDT, CDR2 FYEKMQ (reference sequence). J gave up 14 bases and V 0 bases, and 3 bases lay outside the gene matches. This CDR3 is built from 12 residues. This chain's CDR3 is CASSLGEDRGYF. CDR3 coding DNA: TGTGCCAGCAGCTTAGGCGAGGACAGGGGGTATTTT. The full variable domain, completed using reference TRBV13 and TRBJ2-3, is AAGVIQSPRHLIKEKRETATLKCYPIPRHDTVYWYQQGPGQDPQFLISFYEKMQSDKGSIPDRFSAQQFSDYHSELNMSSLELGDSALYFCASSLGEDRGYFGPGTRLTVL.

The rearrangement uses TRBV18 and TRBJ2-1; TRBD1 is a possible D gene (7 bases). Trimming removed 3 bases at V and 10 bases at J, with 19 bases between. This CDR3 has 15 residues. Per the germline V gene, CDR1 is KGHSH and CDR2 is LQKENI. CDR3 coding DNA: TGTGCCAGCTCACCTCTTAGCAGGGGGGATAGGGAGCAGTTCTTC. Its translation is CASSPLSRGDREQFF.

The chain recombines TRBV19 with TRBJ1-2, with D maybe TRBD1 (6 bases). CDR3 length equals 14 residues. The germline CDR1 and CDR2 sequences are LNHDA and SQIVND (reference sequence). V shed 3 bases and J shed 4 bases, with 12 bases lying between them. The CDR3 DNA is TGTGCCAGTAGTATTGACAGGATTCTCTATGGCTACACCTTC. It is translated as CASSIDRILYGYTF. Supplemented by reference TRBV19 and TRBJ1-2, the full variable domain reads DGGITQSPKYLFRKEGQNVTLSCEQNLNHDAMYWYRQDPGQGLRLIYYSQIVNDFQKGDIAEGYSVSREKKESFPLTVTSAQKNPTAFYLCASSIDRILYGYTFGSGTRLTVV.

The V and J genes are TRBV19 and TRBJ2-1, with 7 nucleotides matching TRBD1. The CDR3 is 15 amino acids. J lost 0 bases, V lost 1 base, and 0 bases had no gene match. CDR1 and CDR2 from the germline V gene are LNHDA and SQIVND (reference sequence). The CDR3 is CASSIGDSSYNEQFF. As DNA, the CDR3 is TGTGCCAGTAGTATAGGGGACAGCTCCTACAATGAGCAGTTCTTC.

The chain carries TRBV5-6 and TRBJ2-4; the D gene could be TRBD1 or TRBD2 (6 bases each). The CDR3 sequence is 14 residues long. Between the trimmed V and J ends, which lost 2 bases and 8 bases, there was a span of 14 bases. Germline lookup yields CDR1 SGHDT and CDR2 YYEEEE. CDR3 sequence: CASSFWGAVDIQYF. Here the CDR3 DNA reads TGTGCCAGCAGCTTCTGGGGGGCGGTGGACATTCAGTACTTC. Using reference TRBV5-6 and TRBJ2-4 for the parts outside the CDR3, the full variable domain is DAGVTQSPTHLIKTRGQQVTLRCSPKSGHDTVSWYQQALGQGPQFIFQYYEEEERQRGNFPDRFSGHQFPNYSSELNVNALLLGDSALYLCASSFWGAVDIQYFGAGTRLSVL.

Comments on this clone: The sample carries other DNA sequences with the same CDR3. This chain uses TRBV5-4 with TRBJ2-5; no clear D. CDR3 length: 13 amino acids. Germline assignment: CDR1 SGHNT and CDR2 YYREEE (reference sequence). V shed 2 bases and J shed 2 bases, with 7 bases lying between them. This CDR3 reads CASSLEGQETQYF. CDR3 DNA sequence: TGTGCCAGCAGCTTAGAAGGGCAAGAGACCCAGTACTTC.

The chain has TRBV5-4 and TRBJ1-5, with D unclear. The ends were cut back, 0 bases at V and 3 bases at J, with 7 bases in the middle. This CDR3 contains 14 residues. CDR1 is SGHNT, CDR2 YYREEE, per germline (reference sequence). DNA of the CDR3: TGTGCCAGCAGCTTGGGTGTAAACAATCAGCCCCAGCATTTT. This gives the protein CASSLGVNNQPQHF.

The V and J genes are TRBV7-9 and TRBJ1-2, with D possibly matching TRBD1 (5 bases). The CDR3 is made up of 13 amino acids. Germline V gene sequence: CDR1 SEHNR, CDR2 FQNEAQ (reference sequence). V was trimmed by 1 base and J by 6 bases, leaving 9 bases between them. CDR3 region: CASSLETVNGYTF. The CDR3 bases are TGTGCCAGCAGCTTAGAGACAGTTAATGGCTACACCTTC.

The V gene is TRBV18, the J gene TRBJ2-7; 14 bases fit TRBD2. Germline V gene data show CDR1 as KGHSH and CDR2 as LQKENI. V shed 8 bases, J shed 5 bases, and the junction held 5 bases outside the gene matches. This CDR3 region has 14 residues. The CDR3 region has the DNA TGTGCCAGCGGCGGGACTAGCGGGAGTCACGAGCAGTACTTC. The encoded protein is CASGGTSGSHEQYF. The full variable domain, its missing parts supplied by reference TRBV18 and TRBJ2-7, is NAGVMQNPRHLVRRRGQEARLRCSPMKGHSHVYWYRQLPEEGLKFMVYLQKENIIDESGMPKERFSAEFPKEGPSILRIQQVVRGDSAAYFCASGGTSGSHEQYFGPGTRLTVT.

This clone was recorded only once. The V and J genes are TRBV5-5 and TRBJ2-5; D is unresolved. The CDR3 spans 15 residues. V lost 0 bases, J lost 0 bases, and 9 bases lay in between. CDR1 is SGHKS, CDR2 YYEKEE, per germline (reference sequence). CDR3 DNA sequence: TGTGCCAGCAGCTTGGCCCCGGACCACCAAGAGACCCAGTACTTC. This sequence encodes CASSLAPDHQETQYF. The full variable domain, its missing parts supplied by reference TRBV5-5 and TRBJ2-5, is DAGVTQSPTHLIKTRGQQVTLRCSPISGHKSVSWYQQVLGQGPQFIFQYYEKEERGRGNFPDRFSARQFPNYSSELNVNALLLGDSALYLCASSLAPDHQETQYFGPGTRLLVL.

The chain recombines TRBV5-4 with TRBJ2-2; 7 bases fit TRBD1. The CDR3 spans 15 residues. The germline V gene has CDR1 SGHNT and CDR2 YYREEE (reference sequence). V gave up 4 bases and J gave up 5 bases; unmatched junction bases: 8. This CDR3 is CASSPRQGSTGELFF. In DNA, the CDR3 is TGTGCCAGCAGCCCAAGACAGGGATCGACCGGGGAGCTGTTTTTT.

V and J are TRBV29-1 and TRBJ1-1; 7 bases match TRBD1. Per germline, CDR1 SQVTM and CDR2 ANQGSEA. The CDR3 has 12 residues. For the CDR3, the DNA is TGCACCGGCCAGGGGGGAAACACTGAAGCTTTCTTT. Translation: CTGQGGNTEAFF. Using reference TRBV29-1 and TRBJ1-1 for the parts outside the CDR3, the full variable domain is SAVISQKPSRDICQRGTSLTIQCQVDSQVTMMFWYRQQPGQSLTLIATANQGSEATYESGFVIDKFPISRPNLTFSTLTVSNMSPEDSSIYLCTGQGGNTEAFFGQGTRLTVV.